The sequence of this T cell receptor beta chain was determined in a study of human T cells and chemical hapten exposure. Across the study: There were per-sample TCR yield variations, arising mainly from small pooled library volume differences.

In its sample, this clonotype was seen a few times. What it binds is not known. The time point denotes: patch test 3, about 24 weeks after DPC sensitization. Treatment defined: therapeutic diphenylcyclopropenone sensitization with weekly scalp DPC. Findings and caveats of the study: Donors' alopecia may make their immune response differ from healthy people's.

Via MiXCR, TCRdb re-called the RACE reads, giving one row per CDR3 protein. The data show about 82,000 distinct CDR3 sequences, 10% to 15% seen once. Trimming pared 1 base from V and 0 bases from J, leaving 13 bases between. CDR1 and CDR2 (germline): SGHVS, FQNEAQ. There are 17 residues in the CDR3. The J gene is TRBJ2-4, the V gene TRBV7-8; D ambiguous. The clonotype was recovered from a woman aged 45-59 years with alopecia areata. Some clones in this sample may be carry-over from other donors' samples. Here the sequenced sample was whole blood, taken in connection with sensitization to the hapten diphenylcyclopropenone (DPC). The CDR3 loop is CASSLGLGPLAKNIQYF. CDR3 sequence (DNA): TGTGCCAGCAGCTTAGGGCTAGGCCCGCTAGCCAAAAACATTCAGTACTTC.